This entry is about one T cell receptor beta chain. No antigen is known for it. No base qualities exist here, and no much larger clone lies one base off it. Library preparation employed the immunoSEQ multiplex PCR assay. Not all clones reach the TCRdb copy of this immuneACCESS table, which keeps in-frame sequences only. Checked studies attribute under half of the gap to unresolved V genes and leave the rest unexplained. Counted in this sample were 75,000 to 95,000 clones; 93% of them appeared once. 2.5% to 3% of the sample goes to the ten largest clones. The data belong to a study of T cell changes during pregnancy in multiple sclerosis (dated by TCRdb to about 2019). Concerning the study at large: The study examined how the T cell repertoire changed over the course of pregnancy in women with multiple sclerosis.

Clipping removes 5 bases from V and 6 bases from J, with 3 as the unmatched junction base count. Taken from cysteine to phenylalanine, the CDR3 has 15 residues. Only the CDR3 DNA stays, 45 bases, in frame from base 1. Sequences SGHVS (CDR1) and FQNEAQ (CDR2) are obtained from the germline V gene. This receptor was taken from a female donor with multiple sclerosis, enrolled in a pregnancy study. Recombination joined TRBV7-8 with TRBJ2-2; 13 of the junction bases match TRBD2. The specimen was peripheral blood, collected in the second trimester of pregnancy. CDR3 sequence: CASSTSGGAPGELFF. The sequenced DNA is TGTGCCAGCAGCACTAGCGGGGGGGCCCCCGGGGAGCTGTTTTTT.